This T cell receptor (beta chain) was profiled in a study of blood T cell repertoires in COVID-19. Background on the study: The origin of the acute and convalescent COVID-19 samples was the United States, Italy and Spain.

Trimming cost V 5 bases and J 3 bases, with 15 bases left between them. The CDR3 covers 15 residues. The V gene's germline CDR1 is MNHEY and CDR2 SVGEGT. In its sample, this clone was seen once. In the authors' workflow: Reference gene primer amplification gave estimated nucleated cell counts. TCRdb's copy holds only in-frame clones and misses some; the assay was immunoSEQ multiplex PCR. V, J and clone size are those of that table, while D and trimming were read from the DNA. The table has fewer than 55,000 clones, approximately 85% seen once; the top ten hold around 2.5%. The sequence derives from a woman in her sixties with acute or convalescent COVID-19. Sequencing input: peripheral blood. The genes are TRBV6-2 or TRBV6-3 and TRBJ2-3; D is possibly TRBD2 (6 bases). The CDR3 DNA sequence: TGTGCCAGCAGTAGGGCCGGGAGCGGAACAGATACGCAGTATTTT. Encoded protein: CASSRAGSGTDTQYF.